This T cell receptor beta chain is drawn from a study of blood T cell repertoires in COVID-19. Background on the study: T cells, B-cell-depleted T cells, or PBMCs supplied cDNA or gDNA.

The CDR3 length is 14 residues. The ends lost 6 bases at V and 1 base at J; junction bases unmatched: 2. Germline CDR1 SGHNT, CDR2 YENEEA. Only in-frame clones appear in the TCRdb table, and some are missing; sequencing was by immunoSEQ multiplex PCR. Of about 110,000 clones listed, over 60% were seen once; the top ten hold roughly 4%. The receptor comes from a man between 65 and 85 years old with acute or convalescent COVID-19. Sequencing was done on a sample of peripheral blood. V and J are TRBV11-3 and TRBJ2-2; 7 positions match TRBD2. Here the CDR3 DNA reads TGTGCCAGCAGTTGGGGGGGGAACACCGGGGAGCTGTTTTTT. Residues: CASSWGGNTGELFF.